The clone carrying this TCR beta chain was detected many times. Its matching antigen is unknown. Individual cDNA molecules each received unique molecular identifiers attached to them. MiXCR was run by TCRdb on the 5' RACE reads, yielding one entry per CDR3 protein. This repertoire shows about 100,000 distinct CDR3 sequences, about 13% found once; its top ten account for around 2.4%. Germline CDR1 and CDR2: SGHTA and FQGNSA. The CDR3 sequence is 14 residues long. V lost 5 bases, J lost 7 bases, and 14 bases lay in between. These data come from a study of early T cells in non-severe SARS-CoV-2 infection. Regarding the study as a whole: Lookups in VDJdb leaned toward anti-spike CD8 responses and missed private and CD4 specificities.

Sequenced material: whole blood. V is TRBV7-2 and J is TRBJ2-2, with D maybe TRBD1 (5 bases). The clonotype was recovered from an adult who was a healthcare worker with PCR-confirmed SARS-CoV-2 infection or an uninfected control (not recorded which). The CDR3 spells CASSTRVRGGELFF. The CDR3 DNA reads as TGTGCCAGCAGCACCAGGGTTAGAGGCGGGGAGCTGTTTTTT.